The 13 T cell receptor beta chains given below trace back to one sample, sequenced in a study of blood T cells in healthy people across ages. Primers used in a second PCR of roughly 7 to 12 cycles were a sample-barcoded 5' primer and a J-beta primer mix. TCRdb re-derived calls from the 5' RACE reads in MiXCR, one entry per CDR3 protein. Seen here are around 820,000 distinct CDR3 sequences, 20% to 30% observed once, and the top ten hold around 3.6%. These data were also filed under a second study, of T cells of mothers and their children.

The source material was blood. Source of these receptors: a boy younger than 18 in good health.

V and J are TRBV9 and TRBJ2-3; no clear D. The CDR3 spans 12 residues. V lost 1 base to trimming and J lost 4 bases, with 4 bases between them. CDR1 and CDR2 (germline): SGDLS, YYNGEE. CDR3 protein: CASSVSSDTQYF. CDR3 in DNA: TGTGCCAGCAGCGTATCATCAGATACGCAGTATTTT.

The chain recombines TRBV12-3 or TRBV12-4 with TRBJ2-7; no reliable D call. V dropped 6 bases and J dropped 2 bases, with 11 bases sitting between them. CDR3 length: 13 residues. The CDR3 region is CASRYPSTYEQYF. The CDR3 bases are TGTGCCAGCAGATACCCATCAACCTACGAGCAGTACTTC.

This chain connects TRBV25-1 to TRBJ2-7; D is unresolved. CDR1 is MGHDK, CDR2 SYGVNS, per germline. The V and J ends lost 2 bases and 1 base respectively, with 15 bases between them. This CDR3 has 16 residues. The DNA of the CDR3 is TGTGCCAGCAGTGAACCCTCCGGGCTCCCTTCCTACGAGCAGTACTTC. Its protein product is CASSEPSGLPSYEQYF.

This sequence joins TRBV7-3 and TRBJ2-3; a weak D match, TRBD2 (5 bases). The CDR3 contains 16 residues. Per the germline V gene, CDR1 is SGHTA and CDR2 is FQGTGA. V lost 0 bases, J lost 1 base, and 11 bases lay in between. CDR3 amino acids: CASSLTAGAGTDTQYF. The CDR3 region has the DNA TGTGCCAGCAGCTTAACTGCCGGAGCGGGCACAGATACGCAGTATTTT.

This clonotype was recorded a few times. The V gene is TRBV18, the J gene TRBJ2-6; D ambiguous. V was clipped by 2 bases and J by 2 bases, with 7 bases between them. This CDR3 spans 15 amino acids. Looked up from germline, CDR1 is KGHSH and CDR2 is LQKENI. The CDR3 reads CASSPGYPGANVLTF. As DNA, the CDR3 is TGTGCCAGCTCACCAGGCTACCCTGGGGCCAACGTCCTGACTTTC.

The rearrangement uses TRBV7-2 and TRBJ2-1, with no clear D. Per the germline V gene, CDR1 is SGHTA and CDR2 is FQGNSA. Trimming took off 1 base at V and 5 bases at J, with 6 bases between the two ends. The CDR3 runs to 13 residues. This CDR3 reads CASSLELNNEQFF. Here the CDR3 DNA reads TGTGCCAGCAGCTTAGAATTGAACAATGAGCAGTTCTTC.

The chain couples TRBV7-8 to TRBJ2-1, with 13 bases identical to TRBD2. V trimming: 6 bases; J trimming: 7 bases; junction bases outside the gene matches: 3. The CDR3 sequence is 14 residues long. Germline CDR1 reads SGHVS; CDR2 reads FQNEAQ. In DNA form, the CDR3 reads TGTGCCAGCAGAGAACTAGCGGGAGGGAATGAGCAGTTCTTC. This translates into CASRELAGGNEQFF.

This chain links TRBV28 with TRBJ2-5; D uncertain. The DNA matches TRBJ2-1 better at its end, which makes the J call doubtful. Germline CDR1 MDHEN, CDR2 SYDVKM. The CDR3 loop spans 19 amino acids. The CDR3 spells CASSSPTPTRRHTYNEQFF. The CDR3 DNA follows: TGTGCCAGCAGTTCTCCCACGCCCACGAGGCGGCACACTTACAATGAGCAGTTCTTC.

The rearrangement uses TRBV15 and TRBJ2-5; weak D call: TRBD1 (5 bases). The J call may not be correct, given that the DNA end is closer to TRBJ2-1. This CDR3 contains 16 residues. From germline, CDR1 is LNHNV and CDR2 YYDKDF (reference sequence). The CDR3 DNA sequence: TGTGCCACCAGCAGCCTGGACAAGTCGACGGCCAATGAGCAGTTCTTC. This codes for CATSSLDKSTANEQFF.

V is TRBV9 and J is TRBJ2-5, with 10 bases identical to TRBD2. The J call is uncertain, as TRBJ2-1 better fits the DNA end. The CDR3 runs 15 residues. Germline assignment: CDR1 SGDLS and CDR2 YYNGEE. CDR3 loop: CASRPGTSVSNEQFF. In DNA form, the CDR3 reads TGTGCCAGCAGACCCGGGACTAGCGTCTCCAATGAGCAGTTCTTC.

The chain is built from TRBV7-2 and TRBJ1-2, with 8 positions matching TRBD1. From germline, CDR1 is SGHTA and CDR2 FQGNSA. V lost 5 bases to trimming and J lost 8 bases; unmatched junction nucleotides: 10. This CDR3 spans 14 amino acids. The CDR3 nucleotides read TGTGCCAGCAGCCTCACCGGGACAGGCATGGGCTACACCTTC. Translation: CASSLTGTGMGYTF.

The chain recombines TRBV7-2 with TRBJ1-4; the match to TRBD1 covers 9 bases. In germline, CDR1 is SGHTA, CDR2 FQGNSA. The CDR3 is made up of 14 amino acids. With 2 bases clipped from V and 8 bases from J, the junction kept 3 bases outside the gene matches. Here the CDR3 DNA reads TGTGCCAGCAGCTTATGGACAGGGGCCGAAAAACTGTTTTTT. This codes for CASSLWTGAEKLFF.

This clonotype was seen only a few times. CDR3 sequence (DNA): TGTGCCAGCAGCGTAGAAGCAGGGGCTGGAAACACCATATATTTT. This encodes CASSVEAGAGNTIYF. The chain couples TRBV9 to TRBJ1-3; a possible D gene is TRBD1 (6 bases). Trimming stripped 0 bases from V and 2 bases from J, with 9 bases between. CDR3 size: 15 residues. Looked up from germline, CDR1 is SGDLS and CDR2 is YYNGEE.